This TCR beta chain was obtained from a study of cytomegalovirus exposure and HLA in healthy donors. Study details: It was reported in a later analysis that the 120 validation repertoires used the same platform as the 650 to 800 first-cohort repertoires.

Overall study findings and caveats: The study recorded 160 or so TCR beta chains that were cytomegalovirus-associated. Testing in vitro showed a few CMV-associated chains specific for CMV antigens. As was reported, the classifier diagnosed cytomegalovirus status with high specificity and sensitivity.

Regarding this clone: What it recognizes is unknown.

The ends were cut back, 3 bases at V and 3 bases at J, with 5 bases in the middle. The CDR3 runs to 13 residues. Per germline, CDR1 LNHDA and CDR2 SQIVND (reference sequence). The protocol was immunoSEQ multiplex PCR, while the TCRdb copy is restricted to in-frame clones and leaves out a portion. The repertoire has tens of thousands of clones, roughly 96% of them found once; the top ten carry around 3%. This TCR was recovered from a man between 18 and 35 years old in good health and CMV-seronegative. J is TRBJ2-2 and V is TRBV19; D remains unclear. The sequenced sample consisted of PBMCs. CDR3 sequence (DNA): TGTGCCAGTAGTATTGCGTACACCGGGGAGCTGTTTTTT. Translating it yields CASSIAYTGELFF. The variable domain in full, completed from reference TRBV19 and TRBJ2-2, reads DGGITQSPKYLFRKEGQNVTLSCEQNLNHDAMYWYRQDPGQGLRLIYYSQIVNDFQKGDIAEGYSVSREKKESFPLTVTSAQKNPTAFYLCASSIAYTGELFFGEGSRLTVL.